This TCR beta chain comes out of a study of blood T cell repertoires in COVID-19. Study context: Donors in the United States, Italy and Spain gave samples during acute or convalescent COVID-19. The analysed material was cDNA or gDNA that came from T cells, B-cell-depleted T cells, or PBMCs.

Original processing methods: It was from reference gene primer amplification that nucleated cell counts were estimated. Repertoires were generated with immunoSEQ multiplex PCR, while TCRdb's copy carries only in-frame clones and drops some. Clone size and V and J calls were adopted from that table, with D and trimming inferred from the DNA. Of roughly 250,000 clones detected, over 75% appear once; the ten largest clones hold about 2.1%. This CDR3 spans 15 amino acids. V shed 7 bases and J shed 5 bases, with 17 bases lying between them. CDR1 and CDR2 (germline): SNHLY, FYNNEI. This chain joins TRBV2 and TRBJ1-4; the D gene is possibly TRBD1 (5 bases). Input material: peripheral blood. The receptor was isolated from a woman aged 40 to 55 who had recovered from COVID-19. The CDR3 coding sequence is TGTGCCAGCATAAGCGGGGAGGGGCTGAATGAAAAACTGTTTTTT. It is translated as CASISGEGLNEKLFF.